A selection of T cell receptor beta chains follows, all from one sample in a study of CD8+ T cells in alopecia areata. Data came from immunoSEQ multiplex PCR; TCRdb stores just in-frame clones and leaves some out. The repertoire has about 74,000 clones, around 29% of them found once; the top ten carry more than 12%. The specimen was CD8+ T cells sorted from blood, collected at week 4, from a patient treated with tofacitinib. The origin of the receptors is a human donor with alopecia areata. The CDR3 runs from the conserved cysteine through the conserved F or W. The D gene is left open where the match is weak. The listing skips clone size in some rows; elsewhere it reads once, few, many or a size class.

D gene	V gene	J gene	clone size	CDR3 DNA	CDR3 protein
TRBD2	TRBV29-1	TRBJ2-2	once	TGCAGCGGACTAGCGGGAACCGGGGAGCTGTTTTTT	CSGLAGTGELFF
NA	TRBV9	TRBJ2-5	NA	TGTGCCAGCAGCCCATGGTCGGGGACCCAGTACTTC	CASSPWSGTQYF
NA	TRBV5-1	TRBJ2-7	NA	TGCGCCAGCACCCCGACAAGCTCCTACGAGCAGTACTTC	CASTPTSSYEQYF
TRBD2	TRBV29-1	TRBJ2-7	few	TGCAGCGTTACTAGCGGGAGGACGTACGAGCAGTACTTC	CSVTSGRTYEQYF
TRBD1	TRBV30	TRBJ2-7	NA	TGTGCCTGGAGGATAATGACAGGGGTCTACGAGCAGTACTTC	CAWRIMTGVYEQYF
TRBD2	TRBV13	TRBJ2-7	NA	TGTGCCAGCAGCTTAGTGGTCTCGGCGGGAGGCTACGAGCAGTACTTC	CASSLVVSAGGYEQYF
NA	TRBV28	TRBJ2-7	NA	TGTGCCAGCAGTTTTGTGGGTTACGAGCAGTACTTC	CASSFVGYEQYF
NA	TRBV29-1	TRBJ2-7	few	TGCAGCGCCGGTAGCGGAGGGGTTTCCTACGAGCAGTACTTC	CSAGSGGVSYEQYF
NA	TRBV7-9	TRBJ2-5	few	TGTGCCAGCAGCTTTTTGCTGGGCGGGGAGACCCAGTACTTC	CASSFLLGGETQYF
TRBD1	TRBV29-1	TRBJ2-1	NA	TGCAGCGTGGAGAACAGGGGTCCCTACAATGAGCAGTTCTTC	CSVENRGPYNEQFF
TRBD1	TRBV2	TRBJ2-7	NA	TGTGCCAGCAGTGCCGGTGAGGACAGGGATGGCCCACGAGCGCAGTACTTC	CASSAGEDRDGPRAQYF
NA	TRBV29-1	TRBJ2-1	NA	TGCAGCGTTGAAATGGATCGGAGCCCCGGCGTGGATGAGCAGTTCTTC	CSVEMDRSPGVDEQFF
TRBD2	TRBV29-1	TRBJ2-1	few	TGCAGCGTTGTAGCTAGCGGGAGAATTGGTGAGCAGTTCTTC	CSVVASGRIGEQFF
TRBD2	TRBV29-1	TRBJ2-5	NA	TGCAGCGCGCCGGGACTAGCGGATCCTACGGGAGAGACCCAGTACTTC	CSAPGLADPTGETQYF
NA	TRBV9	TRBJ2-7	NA	TGTGCCAGCAGCCTGGACGGCCGCCCCAACGAGCAGTACTTC	CASSLDGRPNEQYF
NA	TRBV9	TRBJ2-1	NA	TGTGTCAGCAGCGGGCTGGTTGATGAGCAGTTCTTC	CVSSGLVDEQFF
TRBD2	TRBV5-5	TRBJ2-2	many	TGTGCCAGCAGCGCGTTTGGGACTAGCCTCTCCGGGGAGCTGTTTTTT	CASSAFGTSLSGELFF
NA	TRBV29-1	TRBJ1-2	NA	TGCAGCGTTGAAGCTCTAGATCCCGGCTACACCTTC	CSVEALDPGYTF
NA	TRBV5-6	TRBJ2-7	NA	TGTGCCAGCAGCCCCCTTTCGGCAGTCTACGAGCAGTACTTC	CASSPLSAVYEQYF
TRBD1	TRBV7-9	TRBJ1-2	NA	TGTGCCAGCAGCAAGGACAGGGTAGATGGCTACACCTTC	CASSKDRVDGYTF